This TCR beta chain was documented in a study of T-cell reconstitution after alpha-beta-depleted transplantation in children (dated by TCRdb to the mid-2010s). Notes on the research overall: T-cell immune reconstitution after TCRalphabeta/CD19-depleted allogeneic hematopoietic cell transplantation in children was quantitatively tracked in the study by means of TCR repertoire profiling.

There are a few counts of this clonotype. Its antigen is unknown. Per-base quality was not reported, and no clone a single base away is much larger than it. What this sample's treatment or condition label stands for: allogeneic hematopoietic cell transplantation with graft depleted of TCRalphabeta T cells and CD19 B cells. TCRalphabeta/CD19-depleted allogeneic hematopoietic cell grafts were given to the transplant recipients, all of whom were children. Overall results and qualifications from the work: In some patients, the high TCRbeta diversity seen at day 60 was put down to recipient T cells and intrathymic progenitors that had survived conditioning. Over subsequent months, a decline in hyperexpanded clone frequencies was noted, and after one year, T-cell counts and TCRbeta diversity were mostly ascribed to newly produced T cells. About two months after transplant, the apparently early recovery of alphabetaT-cell counts reportedly depended on just several hundred clones that had expanded rapidly and came from non-depleted graft cells.

The CDR3 starts with the cysteine, ends with the phenylalanine, and has 13 residues. This entry keeps only the CDR3 DNA: 39 bases, framed from base 1. Taken from the germline V gene, the CDR1 and CDR2 loops are SQVTM and ANQGSEA. Cut back by 7 bases and 2 bases, the V and J ends lie 14 bases apart. The receptor library was made with PCR. TCRdb lists the instrument as Illumina HiSeq 2500. Molecular barcoding was employed in the preparation of TCR libraries, with unique molecular identifiers being used to normalize TCRbeta repertoire quantification. The raw public data were reprocessed by TCRdb itself: fastp quality trimming at Q25, MiXCR clonotype calling, in-frame beta chains only. Identical CDR3 protein sequences are pooled into one entry, listed with their most common genes and DNA. The sample yields roughly 120,000 distinct CDR3 sequences; 10% were counted once. The ten largest clones capture about 34% of the sample.

This material consisted of PBMCs, taken before TCRalphabeta/CD19-depleted stem cell transplant. The V and J genes are TRBV29-1 and TRBJ1-1, with the D gene uncertain. The clonotype comes from a boy younger than 10 with acute lymphoblastic leukemia, due to receive a stem cell transplant. In nucleotide form, the sequence is TGCAGCGCCACTTCCTTGACAAACACTGAAGCTTTCTTT. This translates into CSATSLTNTEAFF.